The sequence of this TCR beta chain was determined in a study of T-cell reconstitution after alpha-beta-depleted transplantation in children. A TCRbeta library incorporating unique molecular identifiers was prepared. MiXCR, applied by TCRdb to the PCR reads, yields one record per CDR3 protein. In the table there are approximately 100,000 distinct CDR3 sequences, 12% of which are singletons. Germline trimming cut 3 bases from V and 7 bases from J; bases unmatched to any gene: 8. Germline CDR1 reads SGHNT; CDR2 reads YYREEE (reference sequence). The CDR3 contains 15 residues. The source material was PBMCs from the stem cell graft donor, sampled from the stem cell graft. This TCR was sampled from a human donor who donated a stem cell graft to a child with inherited bone marrow failure. The V call is TRBV5-4, the J call TRBJ2-1, with 9 bases matching TRBD1. CDR3 DNA sequence: TGTGCCAGCAGCTCCCCGGGACAGGGTGAAAATGAGCAGTTCTTC. Protein sequence: CASSSPGQGENEQFF.